A single sample gave rise to the 17 T cell receptor beta chains below, sequenced in a study of STAT3 mutations in large granular lymphocyte leukemia. No antigen has been assigned to these receptors. Clones were sequenced by immunoSEQ multiplex PCR, and TCRdb holds only the in-frame ones, with some missing. The data show about 42,000 clones, roughly 77% seen once. General study points: In T-cell large granular lymphocyte leukemia, about half of patients showed multiple immunodominant subclonotypes.

Sequencing was performed on PBMCs. These receptors came from a human donor with T large granular lymphocyte leukemia. Some clones in this sample may be carry-over from other donors' samples.

This clone was seen only a few times. This chain uses TRBV6-5 with TRBJ1-1; TRBD1 is a possible D gene (6 bases). The CDR3 totals 15 residues. V lost 4 bases to trimming and J lost 0 bases, with 12 bases between them. Per germline, CDR1 MNHEY and CDR2 SVGAGI. Here the CDR3 reads CASSWGGLMNTEAFF. The CDR3 coding sequence is TGTGCCAGCAGTTGGGGGGGGCTAATGAACACTGAAGCTTTCTTT.

The chain joins TRBV5-5 to TRBJ2-2, with D tentatively TRBD1 (6 bases). V lost 2 bases and J 7 bases, leaving 9 bases between the germline ends. The CDR3 covers 13 residues. Germline CDR1 SGHKS, CDR2 YYEKEE (reference sequence). CDR3 in amino acids: CASSLGTFGELFF. The CDR3 nucleotides read TGTGCCAGCAGCTTAGGGACATTCGGGGAGCTGTTTTTT. The full variable domain, completed using reference TRBV5-5 and TRBJ2-2, is DAGVTQSPTHLIKTRGQQVTLRCSPISGHKSVSWYQQVLGQGPQFIFQYYEKEERGRGNFPDRFSARQFPNYSSELNVNALLLGDSALYLCASSLGTFGELFFGEGSRLTVL.

This chain links TRBV9 with TRBJ2-1; 8 bases line up with TRBD1. The J segment lost 4 bases and the V segment lost 5 bases, leaving 8 bases of the junction unmatched. Germline lookup yields CDR1 SGDLS and CDR2 YYNGEE. The CDR3 runs 15 residues. In DNA form, the CDR3 reads TGTGCCAGCAGTGAGGGGACAGGTTCTTACAATGAGCAGTTCTTC. Translated: CASSEGTGSYNEQFF.

The sample holds a few counts of this clone. The rearrangement links TRBV20-1 to TRBJ2-5, with a tentative D call TRBD1 (6 bases). Germline V CDR1 and CDR2: DFQATT, SNEGSKA (reference sequence). This CDR3 spans 11 amino acids. The CDR3 DNA reads as TGCTCAGGGGCGTACCAAGAGACCCAGTACTTC. This translates into CSGAYQETQYF.

The chain couples TRBV30 to TRBJ1-5; D is possibly TRBD1 (5 bases). Looked up from germline, CDR1 is GTSNPN and CDR2 is SVGIG (reference sequence). The length of the CDR3 is 14 residues. The V end lost 1 base, the J end lost 2 bases, and 9 bases lay between the germline ends. This CDR3 is CAWSGGTGNQPQHF. CDR3 DNA: TGTGCCTGGAGTGGGGGCACGGGCAATCAGCCCCAGCATTTT.

The chain links TRBV18 to TRBJ2-5, with 7 bases lining up with TRBD1. The V gene end was trimmed by 2 bases and the J gene end by 0 bases; junction bases not matched to a gene: 9. The CDR3 has 17 residues. The germline V gene has CDR1 KGHSH and CDR2 LQKENI. CDR3 sequence: CASSPGGDRDYQETQYF. The CDR3 nucleotides read TGTGCCAGCTCACCAGGAGGAGACAGGGATTACCAAGAGACCCAGTACTTC.

This sequence joins TRBV7-2 and TRBJ2-7, with 8 bases aligning to TRBD1. The V segment lost 2 bases and the J segment 7 bases; nucleotides outside the gene matches: 7. CDR3 length: 14 amino acids. Germline V gene sequence: CDR1 SGHTA, CDR2 FQGNSA. The CDR3 DNA reads as TGTGCCAGCAGCTTATTACGGGACAGGAGTGAGCAGTACTTC. Amino acids: CASSLLRDRSEQYF.

This clone turned up a few times. V usage is TRBV4-3 and J usage is TRBJ2-3; no definite D call. The CDR3 spans 14 residues. Trimming cost V 1 base and J 1 base, with 6 bases left between them. Germline CDR1 and CDR2: LGHNA and YSLEER. The CDR3 coding sequence is TGCGCCAGCAGCCAAGGTTCCGGCACAGATACGCAGTATTTT. This codes for CASSQGSGTDTQYF.

The J gene is TRBJ1-2, the V gene TRBV7-2; D is undetermined. Germline CDR1 is SGHTA and CDR2 is FQGNSA. V was clipped by 5 bases and J by 0 bases, with 13 bases between them. CDR3 size: 15 residues. The CDR3 region has the DNA TGTGCCAGCAGCGATCAGCCCATCCCTAACTATGGCTACACCTTC. The encoded protein is CASSDQPIPNYGYTF. Supplemented by reference TRBV7-2 and TRBJ1-2, the full variable domain reads GAGVSQSPSNKVTEKGKDVELRCDPISGHTALYWYRQSLGQGLEFLIYFQGNSAPDKSGLPSDRFSAERTGGSVSTLTIQRTQQEDSAVYLCASSDQPIPNYGYTFGSGTRLTVV.

There are a few counts of this clone. The genes are TRBV2 and TRBJ2-7; D is ambiguous. V was cut by 6 bases and J by 2 bases, with 11 bases left in between. The CDR3 spans 13 residues. Germline V CDR1 and CDR2: SNHLY, FYNNEI. The CDR3 DNA is TGTGCCAGCAGCCGACGGGCGACCTACGAGCAGTACGTC. Translation: CASSRRATYEQYV.

The gene calls are TRBV5-1 and TRBJ2-7, with 10 bases fitting TRBD1. V was clipped by 4 bases and J by 2 bases; unmatched bases: 3. This CDR3 contains 14 residues. Germline CDR1 is SGHRS and CDR2 is YFSETQ. Written as DNA, the CDR3 is TGCGCCAGCAGCCTGACAGGGGGCGCCTACGAGCAGTACTTC. This gives the protein CASSLTGGAYEQYF. Full variable domain (missing parts from reference TRBV5-1 and TRBJ2-7): KAGVTQTPRYLIKTRGQQVTLSCSPISGHRSVSWYQQTPGQGLQFLFEYFSETQRNKGNFPGRFSGRQFSNSRSEMNVSTLELGDSALYLCASSLTGGAYEQYFGPGTRLTVT.

The chain combines TRBV11-2 with TRBJ1-1; D unclear. CDR1 is SGHAT and CDR2 is FQNNGV in the germline V gene. V lost 1 base to trimming and J lost 6 bases, with 3 bases between them. The CDR3 contains 11 residues. The DNA of the CDR3 is TGTGCCAGCAGCTTAGTATCTGAAGCTTTCTTT. Translating gives CASSLVSEAFF.

This clone was found a few times. The rearrangement uses TRBV2 and TRBJ2-7, with D possibly matching TRBD1 (6 bases). The CDR3 consists of 16 residues. V was clipped by 4 bases and J by 1 base, with 17 bases between them. CDR1 and CDR2 from the germline V gene are SNHLY and FYNNEI. Written as DNA, the CDR3 is TGTGCCAGCAGTGTATTGGGTAATAGGGGGTCCTACGAGCAGTACGTC. Translation gives CASSVLGNRGSYEQYV.

V gene TRBV15 combines with J gene TRBJ2-4; D perhaps matches TRBD1 (6 bases). CDR1 LNHNV and CDR2 YYDKDF come from the germline V gene (reference sequence). The CDR3 covers 14 residues. V was pared by 2 bases and J by 6 bases, with 11 bases between. The CDR3 is CATSRQGFGNIQYF. As DNA, the CDR3 is TGTGCCACCAGCAGACAGGGGTTCGGAAACATTCAGTACTTC.

The chain uses TRBV7-2 and TRBJ1-1; D not resolved. There are 13 residues in the CDR3. V dropped 1 base and J dropped 0 bases, with 3 bases sitting between them. Germline V gene sequence: CDR1 SGHTA, CDR2 FQGNSA. Here the CDR3 reads CASSLDMNTEAFF. CDR3 in DNA: TGTGCCAGCAGCTTAGATATGAACACTGAAGCTTTCTTT.

The V call is TRBV7-9, the J call TRBJ1-1; unclear D gene. This CDR3 has 12 residues. V was cut by 1 base and J by 5 bases, with 5 bases left in between. Per germline, CDR1 SEHNR and CDR2 FQNEAQ (reference sequence). The CDR3 reads CASSLGETEAFF. The CDR3 bases are TGTGCCAGCAGCTTAGGCGAGACTGAAGCTTTCTTT.

As DNA, the CDR3 is TGTGCCAGCAGCTGGGTAAGGGGGCTTAAGGAGACCCAGTACTTC. Amino acid sequence: CASSWVRGLKETQYF. This chain uses TRBV6-6 with TRBJ2-5; TRBD1 aligns across 7 bases. J was trimmed by 5 bases and V by 6 bases; bases with no gene match: 12. Germline CDR1 MNHNY, CDR2 SVGAGI (reference sequence). This CDR3 region has 15 residues.